This record covers a single TCR beta chain. Per germline, CDR1 SGHNT and CDR2 YENEEA. V lost 2 bases, J lost 1 base, and 9 bases lay in between. This CDR3 comprises 14 residues. This sample was included in a study of blood T cell repertoires in COVID-19. Overall study context: The United States, Italy and Spain provided the acute and convalescent COVID-19 samples. T cells, B-cell-depleted T cells, or PBMCs provided the cDNA or gDNA that served as material.

Original processing notes: Estimates of nucleated cell counts were drawn from the amplification of reference gene primers. Assay used: immunoSEQ multiplex PCR; TCRdb lists only in-frame clones, some missing. V and J calls plus clone size are reproduced from that table; the DNA served to infer D and trimming. This sample has roughly 320,000 clones, with 85% to 90% found just once. Recovery meant two consecutive negative NP/OP PCR tests, professional clearance, or resolved symptoms. The sequenced material came from PBMCs or T cells enriched from blood (not recorded which). The clonotype comes from a man between 25 and 39 years old who had recovered from COVID-19. The chain is built from TRBV11-3 and TRBJ2-7; D is unresolved. CDR3 DNA sequence: TGTGCCAGCAGCTTAATGAGGTCTTCCTACGAGCAGTACTTC. Translated: CASSLMRSSYEQYF.